Shown below are 17 T cell receptor beta chains from a single sample sequenced in a study of blood T cell repertoires in COVID-19. Clones were read by immunoSEQ multiplex PCR, and TCRdb kept only the in-frame ones, dropping some. The sample has 90,000 to 130,000 clones; 80% to 85% are singletons. Sequences were obtained from peripheral blood. The receptor set was obtained from a woman in her 70s with acute or convalescent COVID-19.

The V gene is TRBV5-1, the J gene TRBJ2-5; D call uncertain. Germline loops: CDR1 SGHRS, CDR2 YFSETQ. The length of the CDR3 is 13 residues. Trimming removed 7 bases from V and 1 base from J, with 11 bases in between. The CDR3 region is CASSRSVQETQYF. DNA of the CDR3: TGCGCCAGCTCCCGGTCCGTCCAAGAGACCCAGTACTTC.

The chain uses TRBV10-3 and TRBJ1-1; D is undetermined. V was pared by 6 bases and J by 6 bases, with 14 bases between. Germline V gives CDR1 ENHRY, CDR2 SYGVKD. The CDR3 contains 13 residues. The CDR3 here is CAIRETLRSEAFF. The CDR3 DNA sequence: TGTGCCATCAGGGAGACCCTTCGGTCTGAAGCTTTCTTT.

This chain links TRBV19 with TRBJ1-1; a weak D match, TRBD1 (5 bases). Germline assignment: CDR1 LNHDA and CDR2 SQIVND (reference sequence). The CDR3 spans 14 residues. Trimming stripped 3 bases from V and 4 bases from J, with 12 bases between. CDR3 nucleotides: TGTGCCAGTAGTATTGGACGCGGGGCCACTGAAGCTTTCTTT. Protein: CASSIGRGATEAFF.

This chain uses TRBV6-5 with TRBJ1-6; a weak D match, TRBD1 (6 bases). Trimming cost V 6 bases and J 8 bases, with 8 bases left between them. Germline lookup yields CDR1 MNHEY and CDR2 SVGAGI. The CDR3 contains 12 residues. In DNA form, the CDR3 reads TGTGCCAGCAGGCCAGGGGATTCACCCCTCCACTTT. This encodes CASRPGDSPLHF.

The V gene is TRBV3-1 (or the pseudogene TRBV3-2), the J gene TRBJ2-7, with D unresolved. Per germline, CDR1 LGHDT and CDR2 YNNKEL (reference sequence). The V and J ends lost 1 base and 5 bases respectively, with 9 bases between them. The CDR3 consists of 13 residues. CDR3 nucleotide sequence: TGTGCCAGCAGCCAAGGTAAGCTGCACGAGCAGTACTTC. This sequence encodes CASSQGKLHEQYF.

The CDR3 reads CASSLSEAGGREQFF. The CDR3 bases are TGTGCCAGCAGCTTATCCGAAGCGGGGGGGCGCGAGCAGTTCTTC. V is TRBV7-3 and J is TRBJ2-1; 10 bases are shared with TRBD2. The CDR3 totals 15 residues. V lost 2 bases and J lost 10; bases outside the gene matches: 8. Germline V lookup: CDR1 SGHTA, CDR2 FQGTGA.

The chain carries TRBV4-1 and TRBJ2-3; 8 nucleotides agree with TRBD1. J gave up 0 bases and V 4 bases, and 9 bases lay outside the gene matches. CDR1 and CDR2 from the germline V gene are MGHRA and YSYEKL. CDR3 length: 17 residues. The CDR3 sequence: CASSLLPGQDSTDTQYF. CDR3 sequence (DNA): TGCGCCAGCAGCCTATTACCGGGACAGGATAGCACAGATACGCAGTATTTT.

The DNA of the CDR3 is TGTGCCAGTAGTCCCCCAGGCGATCTCGGCTACACCTTC. Amino acid sequence: CASSPPGDLGYTF. The chain employs TRBV19 and TRBJ1-2, with D unclear. This CDR3 is built from 13 residues. Germline CDR1 is LNHDA and CDR2 is SQIVND (reference sequence). Trimming took 5 bases from V and 8 from J, leaving 15 bases between them.

The sample holds one count of this clone. CDR3 protein: CASNPSKRTGWGGNQPQHF. CDR3 coding DNA: TGCGCCAGCAATCCTTCTAAAAGAACAGGGTGGGGCGGCAATCAGCCCCAGCATTTT. The rearrangement links TRBV23-1 to TRBJ1-5; tentatively, D is TRBD1 (6 bases). TRBV23-1 is assigned to the ORF class and has an uncertain function. V gave up 7 bases and J gave up 2 bases, with 27 bases separating them. The CDR3 runs to 19 residues.

The gene calls are TRBV6-5 and TRBJ1-1, with D hard to call. Germline V CDR1 and CDR2: MNHEY, SVGAGI. The CDR3 runs 12 residues. Trimming took off 8 bases at V and 0 bases at J, with 7 bases between the two ends. CDR3 residues: CASGRMNTEAFF. The CDR3 DNA reads as TGTGCCAGCGGGAGAATGAACACTGAAGCTTTCTTT.

The rearrangement uses TRBV5-1 and TRBJ1-1; D is possibly TRBD1 (5 bases). The germline gives CDR1 SGHRS, CDR2 YFSETQ. The CDR3 contains 15 residues. Between the trimmed V and J ends, which lost 0 bases and 4 bases, there was a span of 13 bases. As DNA, the CDR3 is TGCGCCAGCAGCTTGGGTCCGCGGGGGACCACTGAAGCTTTCTTT. It encodes CASSLGPRGTTEAFF.

The gene calls are TRBV24-1 and TRBJ2-2; TRBD2 matches at 16 bases. This CDR3 has 21 amino acids. The V gene's germline CDR1 is KGHDR and CDR2 SFDVKD. V was clipped by 6 bases and J by 5 bases; unmatched bases: 17. The CDR3, as DNA: TGTGCCACCAGTCCCATCTCCCCGGGACTAGCGGGAGGGCCCTCTACCGGGGAGCTGTTTTTT. Protein product: CATSPISPGLAGGPSTGELFF.

V usage is TRBV9 and J usage is TRBJ2-7; D might be TRBD2 (5 bases). Deletions cut 0 bases from V and 5 bases from J, with 12 bases between. CDR1 is SGDLS and CDR2 is YYNGEE in the germline V gene. The CDR3 is 14 amino acids. The CDR3, as DNA: TGTGCCAGCAGCGTAGATCCGGGAACAAACGAGCAGTACTTC. Translated: CASSVDPGTNEQYF. Full variable domain (outside the CDR3, taken from reference TRBV9 and TRBJ2-7): DSGVTQTPKHLITATGQRVTLRCSPRSGDLSVYWYQQSLDQGLQFLIQYYNGEERAKGNILERFSAQQFPDLHSELNLSSLELGDSALYFCASSVDPGTNEQYFGPGTRLTVT.

The chain is built from TRBV19 and TRBJ1-2; D possibly corresponds to TRBD1 (5 bases). Trimming cost V 3 bases and J 7 bases, with 9 bases left between them. The CDR3 is 12 residues long. CDR1 and CDR2 from the germline V gene are LNHDA and SQIVND (reference sequence). The CDR3 DNA reads TGTGCCAGTAGTATGGAGCAGGGTGGCTACACCTTC. Translating it yields CASSMEQGGYTF.

This chain joins TRBV9 and TRBJ2-2; 7 positions agree with TRBD2. This CDR3 has 16 amino acids. Germline values: CDR1 SGDLS, CDR2 YYNGEE. V lost 3 bases to trimming and J lost 7 bases; unmatched junction nucleotides: 12. This chain's CDR3 is CASSGSSGLRNGELFF. The DNA for the CDR3 is TGTGCCAGCAGCGGCTCTTCGGGACTAAGGAACGGGGAGCTGTTTTTT.

This clone appeared a single time. V gene TRBV3-1 (or the pseudogene TRBV3-2) combines with J gene TRBJ1-4; D not certain. The CDR3 contains 13 residues. V lost 1 base and J 8 bases, leaving 8 bases between the germline ends. The germline V gene has CDR1 LGHDT and CDR2 YNNKEL (reference sequence). The CDR3 is CASSQVLMEKLFF. Written as DNA, the CDR3 is TGTGCCAGCAGCCAAGTACTGATGGAAAAACTGTTTTTT.

The gene calls are TRBV5-4 and TRBJ1-2, with no clear D. Trimming stripped 3 bases from V and 2 bases from J, with 14 bases between. The CDR3 contains 15 residues. The germline CDR1 and CDR2 sequences are SGHNT and YYREEE (reference sequence). The CDR3: CASSSKVGDNYGYTF. The DNA for the CDR3 is TGTGCCAGCAGCTCGAAAGTAGGAGACAACTATGGCTACACCTTC.